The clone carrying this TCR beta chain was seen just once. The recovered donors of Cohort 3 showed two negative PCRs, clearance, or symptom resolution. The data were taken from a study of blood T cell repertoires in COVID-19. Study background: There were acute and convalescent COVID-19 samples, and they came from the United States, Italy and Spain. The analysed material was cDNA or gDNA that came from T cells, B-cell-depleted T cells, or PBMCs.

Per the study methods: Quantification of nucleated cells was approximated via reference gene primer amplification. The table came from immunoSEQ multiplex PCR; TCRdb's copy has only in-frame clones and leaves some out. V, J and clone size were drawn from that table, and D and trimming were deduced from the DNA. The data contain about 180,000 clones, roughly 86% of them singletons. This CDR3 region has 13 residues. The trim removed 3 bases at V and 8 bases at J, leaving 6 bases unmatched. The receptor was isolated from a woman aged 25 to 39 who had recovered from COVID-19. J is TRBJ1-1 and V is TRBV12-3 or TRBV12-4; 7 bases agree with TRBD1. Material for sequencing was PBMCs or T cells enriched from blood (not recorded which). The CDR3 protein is CASSLGDRDEAFF. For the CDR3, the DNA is TGTGCCAGCAGTTTGGGTGACAGGGACGAAGCTTTCTTT.